This TCR beta chain comes out of a study of tumor-infiltrating lymphocytes in primary liver carcinoma. Study background: Men and women, 30 to 69 years of age, made up the patients.

General study points: Tumors had a top-250-clone fraction that was significantly higher than blood (p = 0.039).

The tissue used was unsorted bulk material of about 19-33 mg. RNA and DNA were co-extracted from it with the AllPrep DNA/RNA mini kit. All patients had surgically resected primary liver carcinoma. Comments on this clonotype: The antigen is not known. With a much larger clone just one base away, this may be a read error.

The germline V gene encodes CDR1 MDHEN and CDR2 SYDVKM. The CDR3 contains 13 residues. Starting material of about 480 ng total RNA yielded TCR beta cDNA via a constant-region primer. TCR beta libraries came from three nested multiplex PCR rounds using slightly modified ARM-PCR. A C-beta reverse primer and TRBV1-TRBV30 forward primers served in each of the first two PCR rounds, at approximately 10 cycles apiece. TCRdb recomputed calls from the multiplex PCR reads with MiXCR, one row per CDR3 protein. Of around 70,000 distinct CDR3 sequences in the sample, 55% to 75% were seen once. The clonotype was recovered from a man aged 35-49 years with primary liver carcinoma and hepatitis B virus infection. The gene calls are TRBV28 and TRBJ1-1; TRBD1 is a possible D gene (5 bases). Sequenced material: liver tumor tissue from sampling region 4. Subset reported: tumor region T4, right-lateral pole. The CDR3 coding sequence is TGTACCAGCAGTACGACAGATGACACTGAAGCTTTCTTT. As protein: CTSSTTDDTEAFF.